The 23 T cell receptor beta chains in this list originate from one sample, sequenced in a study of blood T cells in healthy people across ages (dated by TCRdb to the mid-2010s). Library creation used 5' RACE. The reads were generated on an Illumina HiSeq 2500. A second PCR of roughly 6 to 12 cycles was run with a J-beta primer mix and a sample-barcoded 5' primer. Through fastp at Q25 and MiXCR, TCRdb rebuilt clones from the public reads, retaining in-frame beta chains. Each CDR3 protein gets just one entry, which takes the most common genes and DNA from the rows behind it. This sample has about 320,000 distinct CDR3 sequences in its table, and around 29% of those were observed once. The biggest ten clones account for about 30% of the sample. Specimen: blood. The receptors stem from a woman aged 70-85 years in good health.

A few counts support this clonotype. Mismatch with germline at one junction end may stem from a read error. The DNA for the CDR3 is TGTGCCAGTAGTATGGGACTCTACGATGAGCAGTTCTTC. Its protein is CASSMGLYDEQFF. V usage is TRBV19 and J usage is TRBJ2-1; D may be TRBD2 (6 bases). Germline CDR1 is LNHDA and CDR2 is SQIVND (reference sequence). The CDR3 is 13 residues long.

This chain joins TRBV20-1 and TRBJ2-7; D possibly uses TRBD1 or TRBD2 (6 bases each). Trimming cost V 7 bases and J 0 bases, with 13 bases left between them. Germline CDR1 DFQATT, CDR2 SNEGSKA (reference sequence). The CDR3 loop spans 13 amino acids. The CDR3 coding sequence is TGCAGTGGGGGGGCGGACAGCTCCTACGAGCAGTACTTC. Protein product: CSGGADSSYEQYF.

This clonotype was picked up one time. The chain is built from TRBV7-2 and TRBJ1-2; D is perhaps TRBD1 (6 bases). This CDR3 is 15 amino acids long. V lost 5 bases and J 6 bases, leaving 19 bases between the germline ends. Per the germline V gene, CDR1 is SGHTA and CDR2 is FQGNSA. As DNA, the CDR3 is TGTGCCAGCAGCCCCCGTGGGGGGGCAGGGCATGGCTACACCTTC. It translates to CASSPRGGAGHGYTF.

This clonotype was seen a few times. In nucleotides, the CDR3 is TGCGCCAGCTCCCCCTCCGACAGGCCGGGCACAGATACGCAGTATTTT. This gives the protein CASSPSDRPGTDTQYF. J is TRBJ2-3 and V is TRBV5-1; tentative D call: TRBD1 (6 bases). Trimming removed 7 bases from V and 1 base from J, with 19 bases in between. In germline, CDR1 is SGHRS, CDR2 YFSETQ. This CDR3 spans 16 amino acids.

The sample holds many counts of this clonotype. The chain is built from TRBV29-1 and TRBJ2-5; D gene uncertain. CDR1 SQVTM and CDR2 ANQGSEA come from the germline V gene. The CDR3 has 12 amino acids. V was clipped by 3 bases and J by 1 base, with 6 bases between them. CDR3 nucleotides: TGCAGCGTTGAGGTTATCCAAGAGACCCAGTACTTC. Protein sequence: CSVEVIQETQYF.

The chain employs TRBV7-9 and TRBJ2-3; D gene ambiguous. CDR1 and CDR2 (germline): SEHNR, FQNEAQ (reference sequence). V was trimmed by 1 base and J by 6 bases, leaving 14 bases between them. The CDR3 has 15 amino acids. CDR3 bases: TGTGCCAGCAGCTTAGGGCGGTGGAGTGGGGATACGCAGTATTTT. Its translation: CASSLGRWSGDTQYF.

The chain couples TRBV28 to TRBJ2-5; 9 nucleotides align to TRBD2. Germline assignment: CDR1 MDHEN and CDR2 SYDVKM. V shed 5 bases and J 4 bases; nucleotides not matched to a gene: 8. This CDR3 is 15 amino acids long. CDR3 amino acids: CASSNLAGGLETQYF. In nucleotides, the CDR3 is TGTGCCAGCAGTAACCTGGCGGGGGGGTTAGAGACCCAGTACTTC.

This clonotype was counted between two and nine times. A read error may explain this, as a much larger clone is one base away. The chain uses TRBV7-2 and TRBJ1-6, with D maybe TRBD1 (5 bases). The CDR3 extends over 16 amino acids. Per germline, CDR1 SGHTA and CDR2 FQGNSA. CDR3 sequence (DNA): TGTGCCGGCAGCTCTCAGGGTATGGGGTATAATTCACCCCTCCACTTT. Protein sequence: CAGSSQGMGYNSPLHF.

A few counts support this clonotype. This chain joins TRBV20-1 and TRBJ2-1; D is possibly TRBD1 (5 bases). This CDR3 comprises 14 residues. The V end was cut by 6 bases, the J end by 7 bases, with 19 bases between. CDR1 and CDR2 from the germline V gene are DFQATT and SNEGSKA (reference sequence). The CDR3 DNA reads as TGCAGTGCGGCAGGGTTGGTTAGCATGAATGAGCAGTTCTTC. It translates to CSAAGLVSMNEQFF.

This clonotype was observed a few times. CDR3 protein: CSARGSWGVGFF. The CDR3 nucleotides are TGCAGTGCTAGAGGGTCCTGGGGGGTTGGGTTCTTC. The gene calls are TRBV20-1 and TRBJ2-1; D may be TRBD2 (6 bases). The CDR3 covers 12 residues. The ends were cut back, 1 base at V and 15 bases at J, with 16 bases in the middle. Per germline, CDR1 DFQATT and CDR2 SNEGSKA (reference sequence).

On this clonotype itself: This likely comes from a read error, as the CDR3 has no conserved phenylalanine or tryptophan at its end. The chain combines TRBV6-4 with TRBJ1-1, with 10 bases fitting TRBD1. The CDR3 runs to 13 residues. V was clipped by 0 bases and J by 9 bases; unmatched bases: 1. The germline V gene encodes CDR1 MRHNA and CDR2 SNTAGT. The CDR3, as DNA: TGTGCCAGCAGTGACTCGGACAGGGGGAAAGCTTTCCTT. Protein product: CASSDSDRGKAFL.

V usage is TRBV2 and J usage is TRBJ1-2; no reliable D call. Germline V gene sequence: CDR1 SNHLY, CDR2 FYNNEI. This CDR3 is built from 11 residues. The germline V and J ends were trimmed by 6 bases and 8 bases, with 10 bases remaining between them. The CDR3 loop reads CASRWFVGYTF. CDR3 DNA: TGTGCCAGCAGGTGGTTTGTGGGCTACACCTTC.

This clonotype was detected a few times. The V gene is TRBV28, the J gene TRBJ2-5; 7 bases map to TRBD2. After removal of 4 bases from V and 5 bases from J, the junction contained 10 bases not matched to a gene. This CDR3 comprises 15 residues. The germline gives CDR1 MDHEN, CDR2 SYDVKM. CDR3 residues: CASSSGEGLWETQYF. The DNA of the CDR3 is TGTGCCAGCAGTTCGGGGGAGGGCCTCTGGGAGACCCAGTACTTC.

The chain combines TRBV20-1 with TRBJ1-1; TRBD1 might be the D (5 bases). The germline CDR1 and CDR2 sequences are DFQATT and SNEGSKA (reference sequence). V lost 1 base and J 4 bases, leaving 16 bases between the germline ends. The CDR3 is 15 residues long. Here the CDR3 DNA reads TGCAGTGCTAGAGCCGTGGGACTGCGAAGCACTGAAGCTTTCTTT. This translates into CSARAVGLRSTEAFF.

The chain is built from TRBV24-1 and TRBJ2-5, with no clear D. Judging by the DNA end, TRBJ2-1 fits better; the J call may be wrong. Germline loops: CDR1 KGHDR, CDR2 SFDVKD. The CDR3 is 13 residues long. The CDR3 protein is CATMSDSYNEQFF. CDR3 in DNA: TGTGCCACCATGAGTGACTCCTACAATGAGCAGTTCTTC.

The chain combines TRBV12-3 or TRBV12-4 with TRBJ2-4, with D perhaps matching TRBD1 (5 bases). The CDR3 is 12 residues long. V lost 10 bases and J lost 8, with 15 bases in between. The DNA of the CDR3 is TGTGCCACCACACAGGACGGACACATTCAGTACTTC. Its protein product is CATTQDGHIQYF.

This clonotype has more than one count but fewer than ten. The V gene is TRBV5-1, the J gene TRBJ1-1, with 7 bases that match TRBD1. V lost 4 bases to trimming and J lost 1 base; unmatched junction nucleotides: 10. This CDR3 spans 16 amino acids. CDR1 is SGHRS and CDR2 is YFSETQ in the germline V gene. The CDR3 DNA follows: TGCGCCAGCAGCCGACGACCAGGGGGAGAGAACACTGAAGCTTTCTTT. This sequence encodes CASSRRPGGENTEAFF.

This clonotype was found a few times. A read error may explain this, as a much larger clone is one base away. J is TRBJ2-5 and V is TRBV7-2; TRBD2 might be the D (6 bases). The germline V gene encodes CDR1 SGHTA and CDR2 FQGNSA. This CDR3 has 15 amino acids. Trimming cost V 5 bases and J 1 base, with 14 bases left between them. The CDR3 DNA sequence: TGTACCAGCAGCACTCAGGCTAGCGCCCAAGAGACCCAGTACTTC. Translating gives CTSSTQASAQETQYF.

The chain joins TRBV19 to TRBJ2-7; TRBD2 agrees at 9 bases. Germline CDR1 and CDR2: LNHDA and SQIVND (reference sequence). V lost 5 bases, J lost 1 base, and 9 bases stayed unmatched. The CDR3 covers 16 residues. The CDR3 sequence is CASSPGRLAGSYEQYF. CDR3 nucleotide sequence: TGTGCCAGTAGTCCAGGGAGGCTAGCGGGATCCTACGAGCAGTACTTC.

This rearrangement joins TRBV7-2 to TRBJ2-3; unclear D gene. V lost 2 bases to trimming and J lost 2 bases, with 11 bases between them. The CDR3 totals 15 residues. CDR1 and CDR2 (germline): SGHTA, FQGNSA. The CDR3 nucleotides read TGTGCCAGCAGCTTAAGGTGGACGAACACAGATACGCAGTATTTT. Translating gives CASSLRWTNTDTQYF.

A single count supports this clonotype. The CDR3 region has the DNA TGTGCCAGCAGCTTAGCCGGGACTAGCGGACAGGATACGCAGTATTTT. Translating it yields CASSLAGTSGQDTQYF. The chain recombines TRBV7-2 with TRBJ2-3; 11 nucleotides agree with TRBD2. Per the germline V gene, CDR1 is SGHTA and CDR2 is FQGNSA. V shed 0 bases, J shed 6 bases, and the junction held 5 bases outside the gene matches. This CDR3 comprises 16 residues.

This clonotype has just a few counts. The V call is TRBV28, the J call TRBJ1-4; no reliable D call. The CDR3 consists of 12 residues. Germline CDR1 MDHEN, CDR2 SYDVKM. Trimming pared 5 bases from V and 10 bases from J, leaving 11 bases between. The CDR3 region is CASSDAVGKLFF. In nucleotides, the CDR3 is TGTGCCAGCAGTGATGCAGTTGGAAAACTGTTTTTT.

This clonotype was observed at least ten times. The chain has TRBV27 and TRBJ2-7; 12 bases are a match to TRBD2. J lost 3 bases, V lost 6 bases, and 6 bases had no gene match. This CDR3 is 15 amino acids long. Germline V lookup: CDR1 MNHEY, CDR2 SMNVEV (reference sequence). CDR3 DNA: TGTGCCAGCAGCTCAAGGACTAGCGGGGTCTACGAGCAGTACTTC. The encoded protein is CASSSRTSGVYEQYF.